Presented here are 21 T cell receptor beta chains from one specimen sequenced in a study of blood T cell repertoires in COVID-19 (TCRdb year 2020). The library relied on the immunoSEQ multiplex PCR assay. TCRdb's version of the immuneACCESS table is confined to in-frame rearrangements and falls short of the full clone set. An unresolved V gene accounts for under half of the shortfall where checked; the remainder is of unknown origin. This sample comprises approximately 140,000 clones, 80% to 85% of them detected only once. Around 40% of the sample lies in the top ten. Sequenced sample: peripheral blood. Receptors originate from a human donor in a cohort sampled during active COVID-19.

This clone was recorded a few times. V gene TRBV7-2 combines with J gene TRBJ1-6; a possible D gene is TRBD1 (6 bases). Trimming left V 6 bases short and J 7 bases short, with 10 bases between. Germline CDR1 reads SGHTA; CDR2 reads FQGNSA. The CDR3 totals 13 residues. The chain's CDR3 is CASRTGLNSPLHF. DNA of the CDR3: TGTGCCAGCAGAACAGGGTTAAATTCACCCCTCCACTTT.

The chain joins TRBV15 to TRBJ2-7; D may be TRBD1 (6 bases). With 0 bases removed from V and 2 bases from J, the gap between germline ends came to 8 bases. CDR3 length: 14 residues. The germline CDR1 and CDR2 sequences are LNHNV and YYDKDF (reference sequence). The CDR3 loop reads CATSRDKGAYEQYF. The CDR3 region has the DNA TGTGCCACCAGCAGAGATAAGGGGGCCTACGAGCAGTACTTC.

The chain links TRBV4-3 to TRBJ1-2, with 10 bases aligning to TRBD1. CDR1 and CDR2 (germline): LGHNA, YSLEER. J gave up 8 bases and V 0 bases, and 6 bases lay outside the gene matches. The CDR3 has 15 amino acids. The CDR3 DNA reads as TGCGCCAGCAGCCAAGACCGGGACAGGGGACGAGGCTACACCTTC. It encodes CASSQDRDRGRGYTF.

J is TRBJ1-2 and V is TRBV7-9, with D unclear. Germline V gene data show CDR1 as SEHNR and CDR2 as FQNEAQ (reference sequence). The V gene lost 5 bases and the J gene lost 1 base, with 17 bases spanning the gap. The CDR3 runs 16 residues. The CDR3 bases are TGTGCCAGCAGCCGGTCGACGCAGCGGGATAACTATGGCTACACCTTC. It specifies CASSRSTQRDNYGYTF.

The chain uses TRBV11-2 and TRBJ1-6; the match to TRBD1 covers 9 bases. The germline V gene encodes CDR1 SGHAT and CDR2 FQNNGV. V was pared by 6 bases and J by 11 bases, with 11 bases of the junction left unmatched. The CDR3 contains 15 residues. CDR3 sequence reads: CASRMSQGATTPLHF. Written as DNA, the CDR3 is TGTGCCAGCAGAATGTCACAGGGGGCGACGACACCCCTCCACTTT.

J is TRBJ2-1 and V is TRBV9; 9 positions match TRBD2. The CDR3 runs 15 residues. V was clipped by 2 bases and J by 6 bases; unmatched bases: 6. Germline CDR1 SGDLS, CDR2 YYNGEE. This chain's CDR3 is CASSVRRGGSNEQFF. CDR3 in DNA: TGTGCCAGCAGCGTCCGGCGGGGGGGAAGCAATGAGCAGTTCTTC.

The genes are TRBV7-6 and TRBJ2-1; 8 positions match TRBD2. Germline V gives CDR1 SGHVS, CDR2 FNYEAQ. V lost 5 bases, J lost 10 bases, and 13 bases stayed unmatched. This CDR3 comprises 15 residues. The CDR3 coding sequence is TGTGCCAGCAGCCCTCGGGGCGGGGGGACCGGGGAGCAGTTCTTC. Translating gives CASSPRGGGTGEQFF. The full variable domain, with the rest looked up from reference TRBV7-6 and TRBJ2-1, is GAGVSQSPRYKVTKRGQDVALRCDPISGHVSLYWYRQALGQGPEFLTYFNYEAQQDKSGLPNDRFSAERPEGSISTLTIQRTEQRDSAMYRCASSPRGGGTGEQFFGPGTRLTVL.

This clone showed up just a few times. V and J are TRBV12-3 or TRBV12-4 and TRBJ1-5; D remains unclear. V lost 4 bases and J lost 3, with 7 bases in between. The CDR3 sequence is 13 residues long. CDR3 region: CASSYRDNQPQHF. For the CDR3, the DNA is TGTGCCAGCAGTTACCGGGACAATCAGCCCCAGCATTTT.

V is TRBV18 and J is TRBJ1-1, with no clear D. Germline CDR1 is KGHSH and CDR2 is LQKENI. The CDR3 is 13 amino acids. With 1 base removed from V and 4 bases from J, the gap between germline ends came to 7 bases. The CDR3 region has the DNA TGTGCCAGCTCACCACGGGGAGGCACTGAAGCTTTCTTT. Translating gives CASSPRGGTEAFF.

This clone showed up just once. The chain couples TRBV6-5 to TRBJ2-7; the match to TRBD1 covers 11 bases. Germline lookup yields CDR1 MNHEY and CDR2 SVGAGI. This CDR3 spans 14 amino acids. The trim removed 6 bases at V and 4 bases at J, leaving 5 bases unmatched. The CDR3 bases are TGTGCCAGCAGCGGGGGACAGGGGGGTTACGAGCAGTACTTC. Its protein product is CASSGGQGGYEQYF.

V usage is TRBV2 and J usage is TRBJ1-4; D call uncertain. This CDR3 contains 13 residues. Germline assignment: CDR1 SNHLY and CDR2 FYNNEI. The V and J ends lost 7 bases and 6 bases respectively, with 12 bases between them. CDR3 in DNA: TGTGCCAGCACCGCATTCCGGGATGAAAAACTGTTTTTT. Encoded protein: CASTAFRDEKLFF. Full variable domain (remainder filled in from reference TRBV2 and TRBJ1-4): EPEVTQTPSHQVTQMGQEVILRCVPISNHLYFYWYRQILGQKVEFLVSFYNNEISEKSEIFDDQFSVERPDGSNFTLKIRSTKLEDSAMYFCASTAFRDEKLFFGSGTQLSVL.

The chain has TRBV11-3 and TRBJ2-1; 7 bases map to TRBD1. CDR3 length: 15 residues. V lost 2 bases and J lost 3; bases outside the gene matches: 4. Germline V lookup: CDR1 SGHNT, CDR2 YENEEA. The CDR3: CASSLTGASYNEQFF. Written as DNA, the CDR3 is TGTGCCAGCAGCTTAACAGGGGCTAGCTACAATGAGCAGTTCTTC.

Only one count was recorded for this clone. The V gene is TRBV7-2, the J gene TRBJ2-5; no clear D gene. Germline V gives CDR1 SGHTA, CDR2 FQGNSA. Trimming pared 3 bases from V and 3 bases from J, leaving 8 bases between. CDR3 size: 13 residues. CDR3 sequence reads: CASSFLAEETQYF. The CDR3 coding sequence is TGTGCCAGCAGCTTTTTGGCGGAAGAGACCCAGTACTTC.

The chain employs TRBV7-9 and TRBJ1-1; D remains ambiguous. CDR1 is SEHNR, CDR2 FQNEAQ, per germline (reference sequence). Deletions cut 10 bases from V and 6 bases from J, with 9 bases between. The CDR3 has 10 amino acids. CDR3 DNA: TGTGCCATCGGGAGGGCTGAAGCTTTCTTT. Translating it yields CAIGRAEAFF.

The chain combines TRBV7-8 with TRBJ1-1; TRBD1 might be the D (5 bases). The CDR3 has 13 amino acids. Deletions cut 1 base from V and 7 bases from J, with 10 bases between. Germline CDR1 reads SGHVS; CDR2 reads FQNEAQ. For the CDR3, the DNA is TGTGCCAGCAGCTTAGTGCAGCAGGGTGAAGCTTTCTTT. It is translated as CASSLVQQGEAFF.

The CDR3 bases are TGCGCCAGCAGCTTGTCTATCCCTGTCTCTGGGGCCAACGTCCTGACTTTC. This sequence encodes CASSLSIPVSGANVLTF. The chain couples TRBV5-1 to TRBJ2-6; D unresolved. Germline assignment: CDR1 SGHRS and CDR2 YFSETQ. The CDR3 totals 17 residues. Trimming took off 1 base at V and 0 bases at J, with 11 bases between the two ends.

The chain uses TRBV6-2 or TRBV6-3 and TRBJ2-7; D is ambiguous. CDR3 length: 17 residues. V was trimmed by 6 bases and J by 0 bases, leaving 21 bases between them. The germline V gene encodes CDR1 MNHEY and CDR2 SVGEGT. CDR3 residues: CASSPDFERRFSYEQYF. CDR3 DNA: TGTGCCAGCAGCCCTGACTTTGAGAGGCGTTTCTCCTACGAGCAGTACTTC.

The chain links TRBV9 to TRBJ1-2; 11 bases line up with TRBD1. CDR1 SGDLS and CDR2 YYNGEE come from the germline V gene. The trim removed 3 bases at V and 7 bases at J, leaving 11 bases unmatched. CDR3 length: 16 amino acids. This CDR3 reads CASSAQPGQGEVGYTF. CDR3 DNA sequence: TGTGCCAGCAGCGCCCAGCCGGGACAGGGGGAGGTTGGCTACACCTTC.

The gene calls are TRBV5-1 and TRBJ1-2; 7 bases agree with TRBD1. V trimming: 3 bases; J trimming: 0 bases; junction bases outside the gene matches: 2. The CDR3 consists of 14 residues. Germline-derived CDR1 and CDR2 are SGHRS and YFSETQ. The CDR3 nucleotides are TGCGCCAGCAGCTCGGGACAGACTAACTATGGCTACACCTTC. It encodes CASSSGQTNYGYTF.

This clone has a handful of counts. The chain recombines TRBV3-1 (or the pseudogene TRBV3-2) with TRBJ1-2, with D unresolved. Germline V lookup: CDR1 LGHDT, CDR2 YNNKEL (reference sequence). The CDR3 has 13 residues. Trimming stripped 5 bases from V and 6 bases from J, with 13 bases between. The CDR3 DNA reads as TGTGCCAGCAGCTACTTGGAGGGAGATGGCTACACCTTC. Its protein is CASSYLEGDGYTF.

This sequence joins TRBV5-5 and TRBJ1-6, with TRBD1 matching over 8 bases. The CDR3 totals 16 residues. The germline CDR1 and CDR2 sequences are SGHKS and YYEKEE (reference sequence). J lost 1 base, V lost 4 bases, and 4 bases had no gene match. The CDR3 spells CASSPRTGSYNSPLHF. The CDR3 bases are TGTGCCAGCAGCCCAAGGACAGGGTCCTATAATTCACCCCTCCACTTT.